Following are 27 T cell receptor beta chains from one sample sequenced in a study of CXCR4 blockade with PD-1 therapy in pancreatic cancer (dated by TCRdb to the late 2010s). The protocol used for the library was the immunoSEQ multiplex PCR assay. The source is immuneACCESS, and TCRdb retained only in-frame sequences with V and J called. Part of the clones is not carried over; for the studies checked, unresolved V genes explain less than half of this, and the remainder is unexplained. This sample comprises some 4,500 clones, around 62% of them detected only once. The ten most abundant clones make up roughly an eighth of the sample. Sequencing was carried out using tumor tissue. These receptors all come from a human donor with pancreatic ductal adenocarcinoma.

This clone was observed a handful of times. This chain links TRBV4-1 with TRBJ2-7, with a weak D call TRBD1 (6 bases). Germline CDR1 reads MGHRA; CDR2 reads YSYEKL. V lost 0 bases to trimming and J lost 3 bases, with 12 bases between them. This CDR3 region has 15 residues. The CDR3: CASSQDQGNVYEQYF. DNA of the CDR3: TGCGCCAGCAGCCAAGATCAGGGGAACGTCTACGAGCAGTACTTC.

The chain uses TRBV18 and TRBJ1-1; D gene uncertain. The CDR3 sequence is 14 residues long. V was cut by 1 base and J by 1 base, with 7 bases left in between. The germline V gene encodes CDR1 KGHSH and CDR2 LQKENI. CDR3 loop: CASSPQAGNTEAFF. The CDR3 DNA is TGTGCCAGCTCACCACAAGCCGGGAACACTGAAGCTTTCTTT.

In this sample, this clone turned up a few times. V usage is TRBV9 and J usage is TRBJ2-7; TRBD1 is a possible D gene (7 bases). This CDR3 is 14 amino acids long. CDR1 and CDR2 (germline): SGDLS, YYNGEE. Trimming took 5 bases from V and 2 from J, leaving 14 bases between them. CDR3: CASSERRGPYEQYF. The CDR3 coding sequence is TGTGCCAGCAGTGAAAGGAGGGGGCCCTACGAGCAGTACTTC.

The V gene is TRBV27, the J gene TRBJ1-1; 10 bases are a match to TRBD1. This CDR3 has 15 residues. The V segment lost 10 bases and the J segment 3 bases; nucleotides outside the gene matches: 11. CDR1 MNHEY and CDR2 SMNVEV come from the germline V gene (reference sequence). The CDR3 DNA sequence: TGTGCCACCATCCGACAGGGGGCCGGATACACTGAAGCTTTCTTT. The encoded protein is CATIRQGAGYTEAFF.

This clone has just a few counts. This rearrangement joins TRBV5-1 to TRBJ1-1, with TRBD1 identical over 9 bases. V trimming: 0 bases; J trimming: 3 bases; junction bases outside the gene matches: 3. The CDR3 extends over 15 amino acids. The V gene's germline CDR1 is SGHRS and CDR2 YFSETQ. CDR3 region: CASSLDRGQDTEAFF. Here the CDR3 DNA reads TGCGCCAGCAGCTTGGACAGGGGGCAAGACACTGAAGCTTTCTTT.

The rearrangement links TRBV15 to TRBJ1-2; the D gene is possibly TRBD1 (5 bases). The CDR3 is 14 amino acids. V was clipped by 2 bases and J by 3 bases, with 10 bases between them. CDR1 is LNHNV, CDR2 YYDKDF, per germline (reference sequence). CDR3 nucleotides: TGTGCCACCAGCAGACGCACAGGAGACTATGGCTACACCTTC. Its translation: CATSRRTGDYGYTF.

The J gene is TRBJ2-3, the V gene TRBV18; D is unclear. The CDR3 loop spans 12 amino acids. Trimming removed 6 bases at V and 4 bases at J, with 8 bases between. CDR1 is KGHSH, CDR2 LQKENI, per germline. The CDR3, as DNA: TGTGCCAGCTCGTACACCTCAGATACGCAGTATTTT. Translated: CASSYTSDTQYF.

The chain carries TRBV18 and TRBJ1-2; D is ambiguous. CDR1 is KGHSH, CDR2 LQKENI, per germline. CDR3 length: 14 amino acids. Trimming removed 5 bases from V and 7 bases from J, with 17 bases in between. This chain's CDR3 is CASSGRLGSGGYTF. CDR3 DNA: TGTGCCAGCTCAGGTCGTCTCGGCTCTGGTGGCTACACCTTC.

This chain joins TRBV19 and TRBJ2-7; 9 bases agree with TRBD2. The CDR3 has 14 residues. Germline CDR1 LNHDA, CDR2 SQIVND (reference sequence). The junction had 7 bases not matched to a gene; V was cut back by 3 bases and J by 7 bases. The CDR3 here is CASSISFAGGEQYF. CDR3 coding DNA: TGTGCCAGTAGTATCAGTTTTGCGGGAGGGGAGCAGTACTTC.

This chain joins TRBV1 and TRBJ2-5; the table calls TRBD2, which could not be checked here. TRBV1 is flagged as a pseudogene. CDR3 length: 17 residues. CDR3: CASSQDQAAGGLETQYF. CDR3 nucleotides: TGCGCCAGCAGCCAAGATCAGGCAGCGGGAGGGTTAGAGACCCAGTACTTC.

This clone was seen a single time. The gene calls are TRBV18 and TRBJ1-1, with unresolved D. Germline V gives CDR1 KGHSH, CDR2 LQKENI. V gave up 0 bases and J gave up 10 bases, with 9 bases separating them. This CDR3 region has 12 residues. DNA for the CDR3: TGTGCCAGCTCACCACCGGACGGGTTAGCTTTCTTT. Translation gives CASSPPDGLAFF.

CDR3 nucleotides: TGTGCCAGCAGCCTACAACTGAGTAATGAAAAACTGTTTTTT. Protein product: CASSLQLSNEKLFF. The rearrangement links TRBV11-3 to TRBJ1-4; D not resolved. The germline CDR1 and CDR2 sequences are SGHNT and YENEEA. The CDR3 runs to 14 residues. The germline V and J ends were trimmed by 5 bases and 4 bases, with 11 bases remaining between them.

The rearrangement joins TRBV28 to TRBJ1-2; D gene ambiguous. The V end was cut by 7 bases, the J end by 4 bases, with 16 bases between. The CDR3 is made up of 14 amino acids. Germline CDR1 is MDHEN and CDR2 is SYDVKM. The CDR3, as DNA: TGTGCCAGCACCCCAGAGAGCAGGTCCTATGGCTACACCTTC. Amino acid sequence: CASTPESRSYGYTF.

This clone occurred once. The chain has TRBV9 and TRBJ2-3; 7 bases are shared with TRBD1. The CDR3 consists of 14 residues. V trimming: 3 bases; J trimming: 1 base; junction bases outside the gene matches: 2. Germline V gene sequence: CDR1 SGDLS, CDR2 YYNGEE. The DNA for the CDR3 is TGTGCCAGCAGCGCCGGACAGGGCACAGATACGCAGTATTTT. Translating it yields CASSAGQGTDTQYF.

In its sample, this clone was seen a few times. The V and J genes are TRBV11-3 and TRBJ2-1, with D perhaps TRBD1 (6 bases). The germline V and J ends were trimmed by 3 bases and 6 bases, with 12 bases remaining between them. Germline loops: CDR1 SGHNT, CDR2 YENEEA. This CDR3 has 14 residues. The CDR3 DNA sequence: TGTGCCAGCAGCTTTGGGACAAAGGTCAATGAGCAGTTCTTC. This sequence encodes CASSFGTKVNEQFF.

This chain connects TRBV12-5 to TRBJ2-1; D could derive from TRBD1 or TRBD2 (5 bases each). V gave up 2 bases and J gave up 4 bases, with 12 bases separating them. From germline, CDR1 is LGHNT and CDR2 FRNRAP. This CDR3 comprises 15 residues. The chain's CDR3 is CASGLRGGRYNEQFF. CDR3 sequence (DNA): TGTGCTAGTGGTTTGAGGGGTGGGAGATACAATGAGCAGTTCTTC.

The chain combines TRBV19 with TRBJ2-6; 8 nucleotides match TRBD1. V was clipped by 7 bases and J by 1 base; unmatched bases: 12. CDR1 is LNHDA, CDR2 SQIVND, per germline (reference sequence). The CDR3 length is 18 residues. The chain's CDR3 is CASTEDRAKISGANVLTF. The CDR3 coding sequence is TGTGCCAGTACTGAGGACAGGGCGAAAATATCTGGGGCCAACGTCCTGACTTTC.

This clone was counted a single time. The chain links TRBV19 to TRBJ1-5, with a weak D call TRBD1 (6 bases). The CDR3 is made up of 14 amino acids. The germline V gene encodes CDR1 LNHDA and CDR2 SQIVND (reference sequence). V was clipped by 3 bases and J by 3 bases, with 9 bases between them. CDR3 DNA sequence: TGTGCCAGTAGTATCAGGGGAGACAATCAGCCCCAGCATTTT. The encoded protein is CASSIRGDNQPQHF. The complete variable domain, with remaining parts taken from reference TRBV19 and TRBJ1-5, reads DGGITQSPKYLFRKEGQNVTLSCEQNLNHDAMYWYRQDPGQGLRLIYYSQIVNDFQKGDIAEGYSVSREKKESFPLTVTSAQKNPTAFYLCASSIRGDNQPQHFGDGTRLSIL.

The chain joins TRBV29-1 to TRBJ1-3; D ambiguous. The CDR3 covers 13 residues. Germline CDR1 SQVTM, CDR2 ANQGSEA. Trimming removed 5 bases at V and 4 bases at J, with 12 bases between. The CDR3: CSVRYGLGNTIYF. CDR3 sequence (DNA): TGCAGCGTTAGATATGGGTTGGGAAACACCATATATTTT.

The rearrangement uses TRBV19 and TRBJ1-2; the D is unclear. CDR3 length: 15 residues. Trimming removed 3 bases at V and 4 bases at J, with 15 bases between. CDR1 and CDR2 (germline): LNHDA, SQIVND (reference sequence). CDR3 protein: CASSISSFAVYGYTF. CDR3 nucleotides: TGTGCCAGTAGTATCTCCTCCTTTGCGGTCTATGGCTACACCTTC.

A word on this clone: One junction end disagrees with the germline gene, perhaps due to a read error. CDR3 sequence: CASSLELHYEQYF. CDR3 nucleotide sequence: TGTGCCAGCAGTTTGGAACTCCACTACGAGCAATACTTC. This rearrangement joins TRBV28 to TRBJ2-7; D gene ambiguous. This CDR3 has 13 residues. The V gene's germline CDR1 is MDHEN and CDR2 SYDVKM.

The chain combines TRBV6-9 with TRBJ2-7, with D possibly TRBD1 on 5 matching bases. Per the germline V gene, CDR1 is MNHGY and CDR2 is SVAAGI. The CDR3 totals 14 residues. V was trimmed by 8 bases and J by 2 bases, leaving 16 bases between them. In DNA, the CDR3 is TGTGCCAGCCGAAGGGAACAGGCCGCCTACGAGCAGTACTTC. Translated, it gives CASRREQAAYEQYF.

This chain uses TRBV14 with TRBJ2-7, with TRBD1 matching over 10 bases. The ends lost 6 bases at V and 5 bases at J; junction bases unmatched: 7. Germline CDR1 and CDR2: SGHDN and FVKESK. The CDR3 runs to 14 residues. CDR3 coding DNA: TGTGCCAGCAGACCTACCGGGACAGGGGACGAGCAGTACTTC. Translation gives CASRPTGTGDEQYF.

This chain uses TRBV19 with TRBJ1-5, with 7 bases fitting TRBD1. V lost 6 bases, J lost 2 bases, and 7 bases stayed unmatched. The length of the CDR3 is 15 residues. Germline loops: CDR1 LNHDA, CDR2 SQIVND (reference sequence). The CDR3 bases are TGTGCCAGTAGGTTGGGAGGGGGCGGCAATCAGCCCCAGCATTTT. Protein: CASRLGGGGNQPQHF. Combining the CDR3 with reference TRBV19 and TRBJ1-5 gives the whole variable domain DGGITQSPKYLFRKEGQNVTLSCEQNLNHDAMYWYRQDPGQGLRLIYYSQIVNDFQKGDIAEGYSVSREKKESFPLTVTSAQKNPTAFYLCASRLGGGGNQPQHFGDGTRLSIL.

This chain connects TRBV19 to TRBJ2-7; no reliable D call. Germline CDR1 reads LNHDA; CDR2 reads SQIVND (reference sequence). The CDR3 contains 13 residues. Trimming took 6 bases from V and 6 from J, leaving 15 bases between them. The CDR3 loop is CASSLAVGIEQYF. The DNA of the CDR3 is TGTGCCAGTAGCCTCGCGGTGGGTATCGAGCAGTACTTC.

The chain uses TRBV18 and TRBJ2-2; D remains ambiguous. The V gene's germline CDR1 is KGHSH and CDR2 LQKENI. This CDR3 has 16 amino acids. The V end lost 4 bases, the J end lost 1 base, and 13 bases lay between the germline ends. The CDR3, as DNA: TGTGCCAGCTCACATTCCTCGGTGGGGAACACCGGGGAGCTGTTTTTT. Residues: CASSHSSVGNTGELFF.

The chain couples TRBV10-2 to TRBJ2-4; 9 nucleotides match TRBD1. The CDR3 consists of 16 residues. Germline CDR1 is WSHSY and CDR2 is SAAADI. The J segment lost 1 base and the V segment lost 7 bases, leaving 8 bases of the junction unmatched. CDR3 nucleotides: TGCGCCAGCAACACAGGGGGCAAGGGGGCCAAAAACATTCAGTACTTC. Residues: CASNTGGKGAKNIQYF.